This is a list of T cell receptor beta chains from one sample in a study of OX40 agonist ivuxolimab in advanced cancers. This table comes from immunoSEQ multiplex PCR, and its TCRdb copy is limited to in-frame clones, with some not included. Of around 54,000 clones in the sample, around 93% were seen once. Source: CD4+ or CD8+ T cells sorted from blood, taken in a trial of the OX40 agonist ivuxolimab. All receptors come from an adult with an advanced solid tumor such as melanoma, head and neck, liver or kidney cancer. Each CDR3 is given with its conserved first and last residue. The order of the fields is J gene, V gene, clone size, D gene, CDR3 length, CDR3 DNA, CDR3 protein. A D gene is named only where the DNA matches it firmly. Clone size is given for some rows only: seen once, a few or many times, or a class if the clone is expanded.

j_gene: TRBJ2-7; v_gene: TRBV7-8; abundance: once; d_gene: NA; len: 17; CDR3nt: TGTGCCAGCAGCTTAGCGCGTGACGCGCCCCGCTCCTACGAGCAGTACTTC; CDR3aa: CASSLARDAPRSYEQYF
j_gene: TRBJ1-5; v_gene: TRBV19; abundance: few; d_gene: NA; len: 15; CDR3nt: TGTGCCAGTAGTATTGTGTTCGGGGCTAGTCAGCCCCAGCATTTT; CDR3aa: CASSIVFGASQPQHF
j_gene: TRBJ2-7; v_gene: TRBV12-2; abundance: NA; d_gene: NA; len: 17; CDR3nt: TGTGCAAGTCGCTTAGCGGTCTCGGTTAACCCTCCCTACGAGCAGTACTTC; CDR3aa: CASRLAVSVNPPYEQYF
j_gene: TRBJ2-7; v_gene: TRBV9; abundance: NA; d_gene: TRBD2; len: 15; CDR3nt: TGTGCCAGCAGCGTAGGGGCTAGCGGCTCCTACGAGCAGTACTTC; CDR3aa: CASSVGASGSYEQYF
j_gene: TRBJ2-1; v_gene: TRBV14; abundance: NA; d_gene: NA; len: 13; CDR3nt: TGTGCCAGCAGCCAAGATTTTTCGAGAGAGCAGTTCTTC; CDR3aa: CASSQDFSREQFF
j_gene: TRBJ2-2; v_gene: TRBV4-3; abundance: NA; d_gene: NA; len: 12; CDR3nt: TGCGCCAGCAGCCGGGGCTTCGGGGAGCTGTTTTTT; CDR3aa: CASSRGFGELFF
j_gene: TRBJ1-1; v_gene: TRBV27; abundance: NA; d_gene: NA; len: 18; CDR3nt: TGTGCCAGCAGTGGGCACGGGACGGAAGTAGGGGGGAACACTGAAGCTTTCTTT; CDR3aa: CASSGHGTEVGGNTEAFF
j_gene: TRBJ2-2; v_gene: TRBV30; abundance: NA; d_gene: TRBD2; len: 17; CDR3nt: TGTGCCTGGAGTCCCTATCTAGCGGGAGTTGACACCGGGGAGCTGTTTTTT; CDR3aa: CAWSPYLAGVDTGELFF
j_gene: TRBJ2-7; v_gene: TRBV28; abundance: NA; d_gene: NA; len: 11; CDR3nt: TGTGCCAGCAGTCTAGGGGCGGGTTGGTACTTC; CDR3aa: CASSLGAGWYF
j_gene: TRBJ2-7; v_gene: TRBV10-3; abundance: NA; d_gene: TRBD2; len: 14; CDR3nt: TGTGCCATCAGTGAGTCCTGGGAGGGATACGAGCAGTACTTC; CDR3aa: CAISESWEGYEQYF
j_gene: TRBJ2-7; v_gene: TRBV5-8; abundance: once; d_gene: NA; len: 15; CDR3nt: TGTGCCAGCAGCTTGGGGTCTCCCAGTGGGTACGAGCAGTACTTC; CDR3aa: CASSLGSPSGYEQYF
j_gene: TRBJ1-2; v_gene: TRBV25-1; abundance: NA; d_gene: NA; len: 13; CDR3nt: TGTGCCAGCAGTGAATTAGTGAGCTATGGCTACACCTTC; CDR3aa: CASSELVSYGYTF
j_gene: TRBJ2-5; v_gene: TRBV27; abundance: NA; d_gene: TRBD2; len: 16; CDR3nt: TGTGCCAGCAGTTTAGGCAGCGGGAGCGCTGCAGAGACCCAGTACTTC; CDR3aa: CASSLGSGSAAETQYF
j_gene: TRBJ1-1; v_gene: TRBV6-5; abundance: NA; d_gene: NA; len: 15; CDR3nt: TGTGCCAGCAGTTTCGTACCATACAGGGACACTGAAGCTTTCTTT; CDR3aa: CASSFVPYRDTEAFF
j_gene: TRBJ2-1; v_gene: TRBV2; abundance: NA; d_gene: TRBD2; len: 14; CDR3nt: TGTGCCGGAGCGGGAGGGCCAATTTACAATGAGCAGTTCTTC; CDR3aa: CAGAGGPIYNEQFF
j_gene: TRBJ2-1; v_gene: TRBV11-2; abundance: NA; d_gene: TRBD2; len: 15; CDR3nt: TGTGCCAGCAGCTTATTACTAGCGGGGGACAATGAGCAGTTCTTC; CDR3aa: CASSLLLAGDNEQFF
j_gene: TRBJ1-1; v_gene: TRBV5-6; abundance: NA; d_gene: NA; len: 14; CDR3nt: TGTGCCAGCAGCTTGGGAGATTCGAACACTGAAGCTTTCTTT; CDR3aa: CASSLGDSNTEAFF
j_gene: TRBJ2-3; v_gene: TRBV28; abundance: NA; d_gene: TRBD1; len: 16; CDR3nt: TGTGCCAGCAGTTTATTTCAGGGGGATAGCACAGATACGCAGTATTTT; CDR3aa: CASSLFQGDSTDTQYF
j_gene: TRBJ2-1; v_gene: TRBV20-1; abundance: NA; d_gene: TRBD2; len: 11; CDR3nt: TGCAGTGGGGACTACTACAATGAGCAGTTCTTC; CDR3aa: CSGDYYNEQFF
j_gene: TRBJ2-1; v_gene: TRBV4-3; abundance: NA; d_gene: TRBD2; len: 15; CDR3nt: TGCGCCAGCAGCCAAGATCTAACGGGGGGGATTGAGCAGTTCTTC; CDR3aa: CASSQDLTGGIEQFF
j_gene: TRBJ2-5; v_gene: TRBV6-5; abundance: NA; d_gene: NA; len: 15; CDR3nt: TGTGCCAGCAGTTACTCGGTAGAAGATCGGGAGACCCAGTACTTC; CDR3aa: CASSYSVEDRETQYF
j_gene: TRBJ2-5; v_gene: TRBV27; abundance: NA; d_gene: NA; len: 16; CDR3nt: TGTGCCAGCAGGCCTTTGAGCCAATCCCCCCAAGAGACCCAGTACTTC; CDR3aa: CASRPLSQSPQETQYF
j_gene: TRBJ1-5; v_gene: TRBV27; abundance: NA; d_gene: TRBD1; len: 14; CDR3nt: TGTGCCAGCAGTATAAAGGGGGCCCCCTGGCCCCAGCATTTT; CDR3aa: CASSIKGAPWPQHF
j_gene: TRBJ2-5; v_gene: TRBV5-5; abundance: once; d_gene: NA; len: 16; CDR3nt: TGTGCCAGCAGCCTGGAGTATAGCGGAAACCAAGAGACCCAGTACTTC; CDR3aa: CASSLEYSGNQETQYF
j_gene: TRBJ2-1; v_gene: TRBV11-2; abundance: NA; d_gene: NA; len: 16; CDR3nt: TGTGCCAGCAGCTTAGAAGGGACATGGTCCTACAATGAGCAGTTCTTC; CDR3aa: CASSLEGTWSYNEQFF
j_gene: TRBJ2-2; v_gene: TRBV10-3; abundance: NA; d_gene: NA; len: 12; CDR3nt: TGTGCCATCATGGGCGGCACCGGGGAGCTGTTTTTT; CDR3aa: CAIMGGTGELFF
j_gene: TRBJ2-7; v_gene: TRBV14; abundance: NA; d_gene: TRBD1; len: 15; CDR3nt: TGTGCCAGCAGCCAATCCGGGACAGCAAACTACGAGCAGTACTTC; CDR3aa: CASSQSGTANYEQYF
j_gene: TRBJ2-1; v_gene: TRBV5-6; abundance: NA; d_gene: NA; len: 15; CDR3nt: TGTGCCAGCAGCTTGGTCGGGGGACTCTACAATGAGCAGTTCTTC; CDR3aa: CASSLVGGLYNEQFF
j_gene: TRBJ1-4; v_gene: TRBV7-2; abundance: NA; d_gene: TRBD1; len: 17; CDR3nt: TGTGCCAGCAGCTCGGGACAGATTATAGGTGGGGATGAAAAACTGTTTTTT; CDR3aa: CASSSGQIIGGDEKLFF
j_gene: TRBJ1-2; v_gene: TRBV7-3; abundance: few; d_gene: NA; len: 15; CDR3nt: TGTGCCAGCAGCTTAGTACAGGGCCCCTCGGCTGGCTACACCTTC; CDR3aa: CASSLVQGPSAGYTF
j_gene: TRBJ2-5; v_gene: TRBV6-5; abundance: NA; d_gene: NA; len: 15; CDR3nt: TGTGCCAGCAGTTATTCCGGGACTCCCCAAGAGACCCAGTACTTC; CDR3aa: CASSYSGTPQETQYF
j_gene: TRBJ1-1; v_gene: TRBV4-1; abundance: few; d_gene: TRBD1; len: 14; CDR3nt: TGCGCCAGCAGCCAAGCGGGAGACAGGGGAGAAGCTTTCTTT; CDR3aa: CASSQAGDRGEAFF
j_gene: TRBJ1-1; v_gene: TRBV14; abundance: NA; d_gene: TRBD1; len: 15; CDR3nt: TGTGCCAGCAGGGGGACAGGGAGTATGAACACTGAAGCTTTCTTT; CDR3aa: CASRGTGSMNTEAFF
j_gene: TRBJ1-6; v_gene: TRBV4-3; abundance: NA; d_gene: TRBD1; len: 14; CDR3nt: TGCGCCAGCAGCCAAGGGACAGGGAATTCACCCCTCCACTTT; CDR3aa: CASSQGTGNSPLHF
j_gene: TRBJ1-5; v_gene: TRBV5-5; abundance: NA; d_gene: NA; len: 13; CDR3nt: TGTGCCAGCAGCTTGGGGAGCAATCAGCCCCAGCATTTT; CDR3aa: CASSLGSNQPQHF
j_gene: TRBJ1-1; v_gene: TRBV29-1; abundance: NA; d_gene: NA; len: 11; CDR3nt: TGCAGCGGTACGAAGAACACTGAAGCTTTCTTT; CDR3aa: CSGTKNTEAFF
j_gene: TRBJ1-1; v_gene: TRBV4-2; abundance: NA; d_gene: NA; len: 14; CDR3nt: TGTGCCAGCAGCTACCTAACAGGGAACACTGAAGCTTTCTTT; CDR3aa: CASSYLTGNTEAFF
j_gene: TRBJ2-2; v_gene: TRBV9; abundance: NA; d_gene: TRBD2; len: 17; CDR3nt: TGTGCCAGCAGCGTTCTAGCGGGGGGGCCCAGCACCGGGGAGCTGTTTTTT; CDR3aa: CASSVLAGGPSTGELFF
j_gene: TRBJ2-2; v_gene: TRBV7-9; abundance: once; d_gene: TRBD1; len: 13; CDR3nt: TGTGCCAGCAGCTCCAGGGGGATCGGGGAGCTGTTTTTT; CDR3aa: CASSSRGIGELFF
j_gene: TRBJ2-1; v_gene: TRBV7-9; abundance: NA; d_gene: TRBD2; len: 16; CDR3nt: TGTGCCAGCAGCTGGATAGCGGGGAGCTCCTACAATGAGCAGTTCTTC; CDR3aa: CASSWIAGSSYNEQFF